The rows below give T cell receptor beta chains drawn from one sample of a study of cytomegalovirus exposure and HLA in healthy donors. TCRdb keeps only in-frame clones here, not all; method: immunoSEQ multiplex PCR. The sample contains some 140,000 clones, approximately 8.9% of which appear only once. The sample taken for sequencing was PBMCs. These receptors came from a middle-aged woman in good health and CMV-seropositive. Each CDR3 is given without its conserved first and last residue. The order of the fields is V gene, clone size, CDR3 protein. Size is stated for part of the rows, as once, few or many counts, or as a class when the clone is expanded.

v_gene: TRBV29-1
abundance: few
CDR3aa: SVEGQKLQDTQY

v_gene: TRBV15
abundance: few
CDR3aa: ATSRDWGLTADTQY

v_gene: TRBV11-3
abundance: -
CDR3aa: ASSLDLGDYTGELF

v_gene: TRBV7-9
abundance: -
CDR3aa: ASSLQVSTEAF

v_gene: TRBV27
abundance: -
CDR3aa: ASSFLTLDRNPDQQY

v_gene: TRBV18
abundance: -
CDR3aa: ASSPSGGAPQETQY

v_gene: TRBV6-1
abundance: few
CDR3aa: ASRLGDSLF

v_gene: TRBV4-3
abundance: few
CDR3aa: ASSQVAGGEQY

v_gene: TRBV4-1
abundance: -
CDR3aa: ASSQAIGTSRDTQY

v_gene: TRBV5-1
abundance: few
CDR3aa: ASSYDTSGGPYEQY

v_gene: TRBV5-6
abundance: few
CDR3aa: ASSKGQGTDTQY

v_gene: TRBV14
abundance: few
CDR3aa: ASSQVGVEQY

v_gene: TRBV6-1
abundance: few
CDR3aa: ASSEPGQPSPLH

v_gene: TRBV6-1
abundance: -
CDR3aa: ASSIAATDTQY

v_gene: TRBV5-8
abundance: -
CDR3aa: ASSLTVSGSPLH

v_gene: TRBV9
abundance: -
CDR3aa: ASSLAGGNTGELF

v_gene: TRBV6-5
abundance: few
CDR3aa: ASSRGQGALVQY

v_gene: TRBV4-3
abundance: few
CDR3aa: ASSQVGVFASTDTQY

v_gene: TRBV18
abundance: -
CDR3aa: ASSPPTTGVLYGYT

v_gene: TRBV6-4
abundance: -
CDR3aa: ASSAQSSSYEQY

v_gene: TRBV5-1
abundance: -
CDR3aa: ASRTEGAGELF

v_gene: TRBV5-5
abundance: few
CDR3aa: ASSLIGGTEAF

v_gene: TRBV27
abundance: -
CDR3aa: ASSQGNEQY